This T cell receptor beta chain comes out of a study of blood T cell repertoires in COVID-19. Study details: There were acute and convalescent COVID-19 samples, and they came from the United States, Italy and Spain. T cells, B-cell-depleted T cells, or PBMCs supplied cDNA or gDNA.

The CDR3 is 16 amino acids. V lost 2 bases, J lost 4 bases, and 14 bases lay in between. Germline assignment: CDR1 SEHNR and CDR2 FQNEAQ (reference sequence). Per the authors' pipeline: Amplification from reference gene primers served as the basis for estimated nucleated cell counts. TCRdb's copy holds only in-frame clones and misses some; the assay was immunoSEQ multiplex PCR. For V, J and clone size, that table is used; D and trimming come from the DNA. Of a few hundred thousand clones in the sample, roughly 85% were seen once. The clonotype originates from a woman aged 18-29 years with acute or convalescent COVID-19. The specimen was peripheral blood. V gene TRBV7-9 combines with J gene TRBJ2-2; D might be TRBD2 (5 bases). The CDR3 protein is CASSLSPGWSTGELFF. CDR3 bases: TGTGCCAGCAGCTTATCTCCGGGATGGTCCACCGGGGAGCTGTTTTTT. The full variable domain, rest sourced from reference TRBV7-9 and TRBJ2-2, is DTGVSQNPRHKITKRGQNVTFRCDPISEHNRLYWYRQTLGQGPEFLTYFQNEAQLEKSRLLSDRFSAERPKGSFSTLEIQRTEQGDSAMYLCASSLSPGWSTGELFFGEGSRLTVL.